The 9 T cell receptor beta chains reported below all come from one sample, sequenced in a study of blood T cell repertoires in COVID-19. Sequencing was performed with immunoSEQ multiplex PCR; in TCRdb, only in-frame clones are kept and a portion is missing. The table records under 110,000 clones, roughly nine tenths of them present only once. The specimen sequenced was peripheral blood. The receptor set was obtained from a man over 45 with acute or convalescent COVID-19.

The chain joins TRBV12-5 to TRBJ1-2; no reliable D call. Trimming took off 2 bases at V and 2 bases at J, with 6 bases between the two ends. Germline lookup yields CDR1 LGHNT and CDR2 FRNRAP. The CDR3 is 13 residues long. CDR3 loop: CASGLWENYGYTF. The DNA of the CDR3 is TGTGCTAGTGGTTTGTGGGAGAACTATGGCTACACCTTC.

The CDR3 nucleotides read TGTGCCAGCAGCCTCTCCTGGGACAGAGAGGAGACCCAGTACTTC. It translates to CASSLSWDREETQYF. The gene calls are TRBV7-9 and TRBJ2-5, with 7 bases that match TRBD1. The CDR3 is 15 residues long. Germline CDR1 SEHNR, CDR2 FQNEAQ (reference sequence). V lost 5 bases, J lost 5 bases, and 11 bases stayed unmatched. The full variable domain, its missing parts supplied by reference TRBV7-9 and TRBJ2-5, is DTGVSQNPRHKITKRGQNVTFRCDPISEHNRLYWYRQTLGQGPEFLTYFQNEAQLEKSRLLSDRFSAERPKGSFSTLEIQRTEQGDSAMYLCASSLSWDREETQYFGPGTRLLVL.

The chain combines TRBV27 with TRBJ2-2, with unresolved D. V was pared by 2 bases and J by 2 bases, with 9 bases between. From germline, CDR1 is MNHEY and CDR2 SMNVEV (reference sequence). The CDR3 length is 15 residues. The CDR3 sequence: CASSLGLLNTGELFF. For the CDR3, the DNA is TGTGCCAGCAGTTTAGGGCTCCTAAACACCGGGGAGCTGTTTTTT.

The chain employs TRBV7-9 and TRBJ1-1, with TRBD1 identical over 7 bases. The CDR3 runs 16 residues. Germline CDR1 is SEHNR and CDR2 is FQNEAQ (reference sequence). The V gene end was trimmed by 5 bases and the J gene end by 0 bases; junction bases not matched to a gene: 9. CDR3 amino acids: CASSRGGGRMNTEAFF. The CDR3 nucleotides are TGTGCCAGCAGCCGAGGGGGCGGGCGTATGAACACTGAAGCTTTCTTT.

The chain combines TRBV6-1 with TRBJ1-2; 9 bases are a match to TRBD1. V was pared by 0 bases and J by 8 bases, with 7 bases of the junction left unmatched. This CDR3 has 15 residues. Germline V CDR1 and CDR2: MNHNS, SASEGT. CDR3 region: CASSEARTGDIGYTF. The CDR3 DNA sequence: TGTGCCAGCAGTGAAGCAAGGACAGGGGACATCGGCTACACCTTC.

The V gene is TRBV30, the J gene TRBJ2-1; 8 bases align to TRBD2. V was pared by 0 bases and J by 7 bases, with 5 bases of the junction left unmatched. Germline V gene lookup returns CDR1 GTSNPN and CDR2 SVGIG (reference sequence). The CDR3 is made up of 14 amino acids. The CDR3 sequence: CAWSVPGGANEQFF. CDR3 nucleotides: TGTGCCTGGAGTGTACCGGGGGGGGCAAATGAGCAGTTCTTC.

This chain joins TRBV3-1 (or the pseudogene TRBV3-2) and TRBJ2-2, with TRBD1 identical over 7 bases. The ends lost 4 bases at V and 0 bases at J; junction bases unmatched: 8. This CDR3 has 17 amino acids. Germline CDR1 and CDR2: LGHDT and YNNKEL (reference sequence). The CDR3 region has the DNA TGTGCCAGCAGCCCCTACCCCGGGACAGCGAACACCGGGGAGCTGTTTTTT. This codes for CASSPYPGTANTGELFF.

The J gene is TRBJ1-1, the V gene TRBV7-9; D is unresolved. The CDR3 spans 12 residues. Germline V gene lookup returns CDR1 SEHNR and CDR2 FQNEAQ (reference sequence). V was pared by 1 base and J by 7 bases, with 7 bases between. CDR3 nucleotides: TGTGCCAGCAGCTTAGTTCCGGTTGAAGCTTTCTTT. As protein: CASSLVPVEAFF.

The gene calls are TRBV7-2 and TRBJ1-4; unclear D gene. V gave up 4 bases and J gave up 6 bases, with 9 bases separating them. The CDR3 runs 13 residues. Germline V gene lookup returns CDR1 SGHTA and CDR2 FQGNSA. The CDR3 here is CASSSYSDEKLFF. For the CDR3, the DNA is TGTGCCAGCAGCTCCTACAGTGATGAAAAACTGTTTTTT.